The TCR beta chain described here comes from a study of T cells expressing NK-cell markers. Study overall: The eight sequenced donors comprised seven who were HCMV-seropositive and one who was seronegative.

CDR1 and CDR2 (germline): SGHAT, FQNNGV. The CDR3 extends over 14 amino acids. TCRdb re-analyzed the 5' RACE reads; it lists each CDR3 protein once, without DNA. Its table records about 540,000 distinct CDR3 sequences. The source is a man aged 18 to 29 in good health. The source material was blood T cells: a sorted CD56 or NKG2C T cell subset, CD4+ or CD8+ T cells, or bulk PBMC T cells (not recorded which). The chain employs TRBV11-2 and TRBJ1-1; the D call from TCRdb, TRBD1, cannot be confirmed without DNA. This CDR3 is CASSRGQVHTEAFF.